This T cell receptor (beta chain) was identified during a study of blood T cell repertoires in COVID-19. Data came from immunoSEQ multiplex PCR; TCRdb stores just in-frame clones and leaves some out. In the table there are about 160,000 clones, around nine tenths of which are singletons. V was trimmed by 1 base and J by 0 bases, leaving 9 bases between them. This CDR3 has 14 residues. CDR1 GTSNPN and CDR2 SVGIG come from the germline V gene (reference sequence). The receptor was derived from a woman in her sixties or seventies with COVID-19, enrolled during active disease. The gene calls are TRBV30 and TRBJ1-1; tentative D call: TRBD1 (5 bases). Sequenced: peripheral blood. The CDR3 is CAWSALTVNTEAFF. CDR3 sequence (DNA): TGTGCCTGGAGTGCCCTGACAGTGAACACTGAAGCTTTCTTT.